A selection of T cell receptor beta chains follows, all from one sample in a study of cytomegalovirus exposure and HLA in healthy donors. The method was immunoSEQ multiplex PCR; TCRdb's version includes in-frame clones alone and lacks a portion of them. The data contain 65,000 to 95,000 clones, 78% of them singletons. Sequencing used PBMCs. The receptors were sampled from a male donor in good health and CMV-seropositive. Each CDR3 is given with its conserved first and last residue. A D gene is named only where the DNA matches it firmly. A clone size is listed for some rows: how often the clone was seen (once, few, many), or a class if it is expanded.

V gene	clone size	J gene	D gene	CDR3 DNA	CDR3 protein
TRBV2	.	TRBJ2-4	.	TGTGCCAGCAGAGAGTGGACAGACCAAAACATTCAGTACTTC	CASREWTDQNIQYF
TRBV28	few	TRBJ1-4	.	TGTGCCAGCAGTTTCTGGGGGGGCGCAACTAATGAAAAACTGTTTTTT	CASSFWGGATNEKLFF
TRBV10-3	.	TRBJ2-3	TRBD2	TGTGCCACCAACACCCCTAGCGGGGGAACAGATACGCAGTATTTT	CATNTPSGGTDTQYF
TRBV21-1	.	TRBJ2-1	.	TGTGCCAGCAGCAAATCGCGCGCCGAAACTCGTATACCGCCGGGACTAGAATACAATGAGCAGTTCTTC	CASSKSRAETRIPPGLEYNEQFF
TRBV28	few	TRBJ1-1	.	TGTGCCAGCAGTTTGATACAGGGAGAGGCTGAAGCTTTCTTT	CASSLIQGEAEAFF
TRBV28	.	TRBJ2-5	TRBD2	TGTGGAAGTAGCGGGGTTAAAGAGACCCAGTACTTC	CGSSGVKETQYF
TRBV9	once	TRBJ1-2	.	TGTGCCAGCAGCACCGGACAGCGCGCAGGCTACACCTTC	CASSTGQRAGYTF
TRBV27	.	TRBJ2-3	.	TGTGCCAGCAGGGCTGACGGGAGCACACTAAAAGCCACAGATACGCAGTATTTT	CASRADGSTLKATDTQYF
TRBV19	.	TRBJ2-1	TRBD2	TGTGCCAGTACCCAGAGCGGAGCGGGGGGCGGCTACAATGAGCAGTTCTTC	CASTQSGAGGGYNEQFF
TRBV7-9	.	TRBJ1-2	.	TGTGCCAGCAGCCGCGACAGGTTCGGCTATGGCTACACCTTC	CASSRDRFGYGYTF
TRBV28	.	TRBJ1-1	TRBD1	TGTGCCAGCAGGACCACAGGGGCCACTGAAGCTTTCTTT	CASRTTGATEAFF
TRBV4-1	.	TRBJ2-3	TRBD2	TGCGCCAGCAGCCCATCTCCTAGCGGGAGGGCAAGGAATACGCAGTATTTT	CASSPSPSGRARNTQYF
TRBV10-3	few	TRBJ2-5	TRBD1	TGTGCCATCAGTGGGGACAGGGAGGAAGAGACCCAGTACTTC	CAISGDREEETQYF
TRBV6-1	once	TRBJ2-5	TRBD1	TGTGCCAGCAGGAGGACAGGGGTCATACAAGAGACCCAGTACTTC	CASRRTGVIQETQYF
TRBV5-1	.	TRBJ2-7	.	TGCGCCAGCAGCTCCACCGTACTAGTCCCCTACGAGCAGTACTTC	CASSSTVLVPYEQYF
TRBV14	.	TRBJ1-1	TRBD1	TGTGCCAGCAGCCAGACCACAGGGGTCGCTGAAGCTTTCTTT	CASSQTTGVAEAFF
TRBV5-6	once	TRBJ2-5	.	TGTGCCAGCAGCTTGGCTGCAGGAGAGACCCAGTACTTC	CASSLAAGETQYF
TRBV6-5	.	TRBJ2-7	TRBD2	TGTGCCAGCAGTTACTCGACTAGCGGGGGGCCAGACGAGCAGTACTTC	CASSYSTSGGPDEQYF
TRBV29-1	few	TRBJ1-2	.	TGCAGCGTTGAAGAGGGGGCTGGCGGCTACACCTTC	CSVEEGAGGYTF
TRBV7-2	.	TRBJ1-5	.	TGTGCCAGCAGCGCACAGGGTAATAGCAATCAGCCCCAGCATTTT	CASSAQGNSNQPQHF
TRBV5-1	few	TRBJ2-3	TRBD2	TGCGCCAGCACTCCCCTAGCGGGGGTGGCAGATACGCAGTATTTT	CASTPLAGVADTQYF
TRBV7-6	few	TRBJ1-1	TRBD1	TGTGCCAGCAGCCGACGGACCGACAGGGGACGGGACACTGAAGCTTTCTTT	CASSRRTDRGRDTEAFF
TRBV15	once	TRBJ2-5	.	TGTGCCACCAGCAGTGCTGCGGACTTCATCGACTTC	CATSSAADFIDF
TRBV15	.	TRBJ1-2	.	TGTGCCACCAGCAGAGGTCCCAAGGGAGCCTACACCTTC	CATSRGPKGAYTF
TRBV6-5	few	TRBJ1-5	TRBD1	TGTGCCAGCGGAGTCAGGGGGCTGCAGCCCCAGCATTTT	CASGVRGLQPQHF
TRBV7-2	.	TRBJ2-5	TRBD2	TGTGCCAGCAGCAGCGGGAGGGGGGAGACCCAGTACTTC	CASSSGRGETQYF